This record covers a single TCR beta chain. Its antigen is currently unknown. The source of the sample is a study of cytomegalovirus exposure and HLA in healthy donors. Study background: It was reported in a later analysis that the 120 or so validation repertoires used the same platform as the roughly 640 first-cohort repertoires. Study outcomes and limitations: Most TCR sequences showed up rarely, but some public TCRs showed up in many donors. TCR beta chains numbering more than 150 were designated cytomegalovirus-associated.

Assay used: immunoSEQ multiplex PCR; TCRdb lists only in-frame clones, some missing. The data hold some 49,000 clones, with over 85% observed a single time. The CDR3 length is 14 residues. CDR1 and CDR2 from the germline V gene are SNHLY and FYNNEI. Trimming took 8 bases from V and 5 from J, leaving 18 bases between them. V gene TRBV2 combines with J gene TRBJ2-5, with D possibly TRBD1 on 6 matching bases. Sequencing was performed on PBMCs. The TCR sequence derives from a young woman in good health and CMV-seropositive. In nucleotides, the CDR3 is TGTGCCAGCCGGGACACCCCTAGGGTGGAGACCCAGTACTTC. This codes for CASRDTPRVETQYF.